This record looks at one TCR beta chain sequence and its context. The target antigen is unknown. The source of the sample is a study of cytomegalovirus exposure and HLA in healthy donors. Overall study results and limits: Exclusion applied to some V segments, including TRBV6-2 and TRBV6-3, as they were indistinguishable. Sequencing depth roughly uniform across donors was assumed in presence/absence analyses.

V gave up 0 bases and J gave up 2 bases, with 9 bases separating them. CDR3 size: 16 residues. Germline CDR1 reads SGDLS; CDR2 reads YYNGEE. The PCR contained 60 Vbeta and 13 Jbeta primers. Measured with immunoSEQ multiplex PCR; TCRdb has only the in-frame clones, and not every one. The sample includes 85,000 to 100,000 clones, approximately 63% of them seen just once. The TCR sequence derives from a woman in her thirties in good health and CMV-seronegative. The rearrangement uses TRBV9 and TRBJ1-6; the D is unclear. The material sequenced was PBMCs. The chain's CDR3 is CASSVAEGPYNSPLHF. In DNA, the CDR3 is TGTGCCAGCAGCGTAGCGGAGGGCCCCTATAATTCACCCCTCCACTTT.